These 9 T cell receptor beta chains were all obtained from the same sample, sequenced in a study of T cells after yellow fever vaccination. From the 5' RACE reads, TCRdb called clonotypes with MiXCR, one entry per CDR3 protein. The data hold hundreds of thousands of distinct CDR3 sequences, with 9% to 15% observed a single time. Sequenced here: PBMCs, sampled on the day of the yellow fever booster vaccination. These receptors all come from a man aged 25 to 45 who received the YFV17D yellow fever vaccine.

This clonotype came up a few times. This chain joins TRBV5-5 and TRBJ2-5; D is uncertain. Germline V gene data show CDR1 as SGHKS and CDR2 as YYEKEE (reference sequence). The CDR3 is made up of 14 amino acids. The germline V and J ends were trimmed by 4 bases and 2 bases, with 12 bases remaining between them. The CDR3 DNA follows: TGTGCCAGCAGCCCCCCCATGGCGCAAGAGACCCAGTACTTC. Translated, it gives CASSPPMAQETQYF.

This clonotype was counted at least ten times. The rearrangement uses TRBV28 and TRBJ2-1, with 9 bases that match TRBD2. The CDR3 length is 16 residues. V shed 4 bases and J 3 bases; nucleotides not matched to a gene: 7. Looked up from germline, CDR1 is MDHEN and CDR2 is SYDVKM. DNA of the CDR3: TGTGCCAGCAGTTCACTTAGCGGGAGTAACTACAATGAGCAGTTCTTC. This sequence encodes CASSSLSGSNYNEQFF.

The chain employs TRBV15 and TRBJ2-5, with 13 bases identical to TRBD2. In germline, CDR1 is LNHNV, CDR2 YYDKDF (reference sequence). The V segment lost 1 base and the J segment 3 bases; nucleotides outside the gene matches: 5. This CDR3 has 17 amino acids. CDR3 nucleotide sequence: TGTGCCACCAGCAGAGGACTAGCGGGAGGAGGGAAAGAGACCCAGTACTTC. This gives the protein CATSRGLAGGGKETQYF.

The sample holds a few counts of this clonotype. This chain connects TRBV5-1 to TRBJ2-5; D is undetermined. The V gene lost 4 bases and the J gene lost 2 bases, with 12 bases spanning the gap. Per the germline V gene, CDR1 is SGHRS and CDR2 is YFSETQ. The CDR3 covers 14 residues. The CDR3 region has the DNA TGCGCCAGCAGCAACGTCGGCCAGCAAGAGACCCAGTACTTC. This encodes CASSNVGQQETQYF.

The chain is built from TRBV2 and TRBJ2-7, with D possibly matching TRBD1 (5 bases). The length of the CDR3 is 13 residues. The germline CDR1 and CDR2 sequences are SNHLY and FYNNEI. Trimming cost V 8 bases and J 7 bases, with 18 bases left between them. The CDR3 DNA is TGTGCCAGCGTTAGCACAGGTAATTGGGAGCAGTACTTC. Its translation: CASVSTGNWEQYF.

V is TRBV5-1 and J is TRBJ2-1; D call uncertain. Trimming pared 4 bases from V and 8 bases from J, leaving 7 bases between. The germline V gene encodes CDR1 SGHRS and CDR2 YFSETQ. The CDR3 has 11 residues. The CDR3 region is CASSETDEQFF. CDR3 coding DNA: TGCGCCAGCAGCGAGACGGATGAGCAGTTCTTC.

This clonotype appeared a few times. V usage is TRBV20-1 and J usage is TRBJ2-5; D perhaps matches TRBD2 (5 bases). Germline loops: CDR1 DFQATT, CDR2 SNEGSKA (reference sequence). The CDR3 runs 14 residues. Trimming pared 6 bases from V and 4 bases from J, leaving 18 bases between. This chain's CDR3 is CSATRSGVGETQYF. The CDR3 coding sequence is TGCAGTGCAACCAGATCCGGGGTCGGAGAGACCCAGTACTTC.

V and J are TRBV30 and TRBJ2-7; no clear D gene. CDR1 and CDR2 (germline): GTSNPN, SVGIG (reference sequence). Trimming stripped 0 bases from V and 7 bases from J, with 13 bases between. The CDR3 extends over 13 amino acids. CDR3 nucleotide sequence: TGTGCCTGGAGTGTAGGGATTAGTAAAGAGCAGTACTTC. Translation: CAWSVGISKEQYF.

The chain carries TRBV20-1 and TRBJ2-1; D might be TRBD1 (5 bases). There are 15 residues in the CDR3. V lost 2 bases to trimming and J lost 4 bases, with 15 bases between them. Germline V gene data show CDR1 as DFQATT and CDR2 as SNEGSKA (reference sequence). This CDR3 is CSARWSRATYNEQFF. The CDR3 DNA is TGCAGTGCTAGATGGTCCAGGGCGACTTACAATGAGCAGTTCTTC.